The present TCR beta chain was sequenced within a study of molecular identifiers for immune sequencing clone quantification. Study-level results: Clones that had above 20 RNA copies took up over 99% of effector molecules but under 1% in naive cells. The sizes of highly expanded clones could be underestimated when identical TCR molecules share a barcode.

This clonotype was seen more than once but under ten times. Its antigen is currently unknown. As previously described, bulk TCR libraries were made using listed TCR primers. TCRdb itself ran the PCR reads through MiXCR, one entry per CDR3 protein. The sample carries over 600,000 distinct CDR3 sequences, less than 20% recorded once. Naive CD8 libraries were made from around 18,000 to 910,000 sorted cells, and they used 10%, 30% or 50% RNA. CDR3 size: 17 residues. CDR1 and CDR2 (germline): LNHDA, SQIVND (reference sequence). Between the trimmed V and J ends, which lost 5 bases and 0 bases, there was a span of 14 bases.

This sequence originates from a human donor in good health. Some libraries in this study had Jurkat cell RNA spiked in. Specimen: naive CD8+ T cells from blood, with Jurkat cell RNA spiked in. Subset specified: FACS-sorted CD8+CD4-CCR7+CD45RA+ naive T cells. The J gene is TRBJ1-6, the V gene TRBV19, with D tentatively TRBD1 (5 bases). The CDR3 region is CASSSLDSHSYNSPLHF. The CDR3 DNA follows: TGTGCCAGTAGTTCACTAGACAGCCACTCCTATAATTCACCCCTCCACTTT.